Described below is a single T cell receptor (beta chain) sequence and its context. Germline V gives CDR1 SGHAT, CDR2 FQNNGV. This CDR3 has 17 amino acids. The V end was cut by 3 bases, the J end by 0 bases, with 17 bases between. This sample was included in a study of T cell changes during pregnancy in multiple sclerosis. Assay: immunoSEQ multiplex PCR; the TCRdb copy retains only in-frame clones and omits some. The table records about 60,000 clones, 91% of them present only once. The V call is TRBV11-2, the J call TRBJ1-1; a weak D match, TRBD1 (6 bases). The source of this sequence is a female donor with multiple sclerosis, enrolled in a pregnancy study. The sample consisted of CD4+ T cells from peripheral blood mononuclear cells, taken in the first trimester of pregnancy. The CDR3 loop reads CASSFPGQRVVNTEAFF. DNA for the CDR3: TGTGCCAGCAGCTTTCCCGGACAGAGGGTAGTGAACACTGAAGCTTTCTTT.